The clone carrying this TCR beta chain was seen once. Other DNA variants within this sample encode the same CDR3. The sample is drawn from a study of blood T cell repertoires in COVID-19. Overall study context: From T cells, B-cell-depleted T cells, or PBMCs came the material, which was cDNA or gDNA.

Germline V gives CDR1 ENHRY, CDR2 SYGVKD. The junction had 22 bases not matched to a gene; V was cut back by 5 bases and J by 5 bases. The CDR3 consists of 20 residues. Sequencing was performed with immunoSEQ multiplex PCR; in TCRdb, only in-frame clones are kept and a portion is missing. The sample shows about 52,000 clones, under 90% of them seen only once. This TCR derives from an elderly man with active or convalescent COVID-19. Material for sequencing was peripheral blood. The chain combines TRBV10-3 with TRBJ2-7, with 12 bases fitting TRBD1. CDR3 sequence: CAISSPITKRGQGASHEQYF. CDR3 nucleotides: TGTGCCATCAGTTCTCCTATAACTAAACGGGGACAGGGGGCCAGCCACGAGCAGTACTTC.